The TCR beta chain described here comes from a study of regulatory T cells in long-lasting Graves disease. Study results and caveats: TRBV28, TRBJ1-2 and TRBJ2-5 emerged as the favored segments in persistent disease.

Between the trimmed V and J ends, which lost 6 bases and 0 bases, there was a span of 17 bases. Germline loops: CDR1 SGHDT, CDR2 YYEEEE. The CDR3 has 16 amino acids. As to time point: newly diagnosed GD, antithyroid drugs for less than 3 months. Isolated PBMC RNA provided the starting material for the TCR library. Libraries of TCR beta came from iRepertoire HTBI primers plus Arm-PCR of CDR3 regions. A single record per CDR3 protein comes from TCRdb applying MiXCR to the multiplex PCR reads. The table records 360,000 or so distinct CDR3 sequences, under 20% of them present only once. Many counts were recorded for this clonotype. Its antigen is still unknown. These data were likewise used in another study, on T cells in Graves' hyperthyroidism and ophthalmopathy. That paper states: The TCR CDR3 first-round RT-PCR relied on the HTBI primer set.

V and J are TRBV5-6 and TRBJ2-3, with TRBD1 as a possible D gene (5 bases). The source is a woman aged 18-29 years with Graves disease. Sequenced here: peripheral blood mononuclear cells (PBMCs), sampled at new diagnosis, from a patient treated with antithyroid drugs. This CDR3 is CASIPAQGDSTDTQYF. The DNA of the CDR3 is TGTGCCAGCATCCCGGCCCAGGGCGATAGCACAGATACGCAGTATTTT.